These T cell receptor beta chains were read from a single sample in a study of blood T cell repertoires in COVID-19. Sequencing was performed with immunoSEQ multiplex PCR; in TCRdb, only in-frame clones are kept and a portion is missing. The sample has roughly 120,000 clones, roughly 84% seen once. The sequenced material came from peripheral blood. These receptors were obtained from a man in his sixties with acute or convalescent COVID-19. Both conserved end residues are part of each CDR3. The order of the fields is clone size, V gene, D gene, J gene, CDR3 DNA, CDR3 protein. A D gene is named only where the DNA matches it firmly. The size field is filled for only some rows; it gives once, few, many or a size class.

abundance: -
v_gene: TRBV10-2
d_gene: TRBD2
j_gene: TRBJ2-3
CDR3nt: TGCGCCAGCAGCCCTCCGTCTACTTCTCCAGGGACTAGCGGGAGAATGGAGGGCACAGATACGCAGTATTTT
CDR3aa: CASSPPSTSPGTSGRMEGTDTQYF

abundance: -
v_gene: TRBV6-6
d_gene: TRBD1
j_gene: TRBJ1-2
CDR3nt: TGTGCCAGCAGTTACCTTACCGGGACAGGGTACAATGGCTACACCTTC
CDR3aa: CASSYLTGTGYNGYTF

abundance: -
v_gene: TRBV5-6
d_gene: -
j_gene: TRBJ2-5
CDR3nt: TGTGCCAGCAGCTTACGAGGGCGAGAGACCCAGTACTTC
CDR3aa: CASSLRGRETQYF

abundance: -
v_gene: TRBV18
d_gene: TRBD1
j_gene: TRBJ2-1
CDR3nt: TGTGCCAGCTCACTTGGGGACAGGGGGGCAAACAATGAGCAGTTCTTC
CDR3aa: CASSLGDRGANNEQFF

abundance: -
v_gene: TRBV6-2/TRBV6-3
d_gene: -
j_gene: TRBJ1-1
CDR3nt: TGTGCCAGCAGTTACTCGGTGGGGCGCGATGAAGCTTTCTTT
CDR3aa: CASSYSVGRDEAFF

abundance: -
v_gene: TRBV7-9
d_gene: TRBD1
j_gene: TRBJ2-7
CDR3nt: TGTGCCAGCAGCTTAGAGGGGGCGGCCGAGCAGTACTTC
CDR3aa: CASSLEGAAEQYF

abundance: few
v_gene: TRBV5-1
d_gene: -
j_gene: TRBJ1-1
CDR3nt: TGCGCCAGCAGCTGGGACACCTTAAGGGACACTGAAGCTTTCTTT
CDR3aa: CASSWDTLRDTEAFF

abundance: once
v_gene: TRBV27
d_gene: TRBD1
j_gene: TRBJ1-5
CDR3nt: TGTGCCAGCAGCCGGGACAGGGGCGAGCCCCAGCATTTT
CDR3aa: CASSRDRGEPQHF

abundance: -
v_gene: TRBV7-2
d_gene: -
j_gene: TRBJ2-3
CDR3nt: TGTGCCAGCAGCCCGTTCCGAGCAACCAGCACAGATACGCAGTATTTT
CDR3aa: CASSPFRATSTDTQYF

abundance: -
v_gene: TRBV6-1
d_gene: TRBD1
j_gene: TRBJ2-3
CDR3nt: TGTGCCAGCAGTGAATTCGGGACAGGGGGCATGGATACGCAGTATTTT
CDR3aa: CASSEFGTGGMDTQYF

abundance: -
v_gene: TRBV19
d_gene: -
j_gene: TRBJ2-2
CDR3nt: TGTGCCAGTAGTAGGAACAGGGAAAACTGGGAGCTGTTTTTT
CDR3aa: CASSRNRENWELFF

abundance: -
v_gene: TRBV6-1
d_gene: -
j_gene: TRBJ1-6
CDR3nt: TGTGCCAGCAGTGAGCAGGGAAACGCTGGATCACCCCTCCACTTT
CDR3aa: CASSEQGNAGSPLHF

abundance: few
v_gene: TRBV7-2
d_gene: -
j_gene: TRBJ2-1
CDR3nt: TGTGCCAGCAGCTTAGGGGGCTTGCACAATGAGCAGTTCTTC
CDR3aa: CASSLGGLHNEQFF

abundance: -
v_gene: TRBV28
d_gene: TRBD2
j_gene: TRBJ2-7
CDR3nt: TGTGCCAGCAGTTCACTAGCGGGAGAAAACGAGCAGTACTTC
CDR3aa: CASSSLAGENEQYF

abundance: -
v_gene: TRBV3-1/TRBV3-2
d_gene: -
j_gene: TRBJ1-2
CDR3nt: TGTGCCAGCAGCGCCTTGAGGGGGTCCTGGTCTGGCTACACCTTC
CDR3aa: CASSALRGSWSGYTF

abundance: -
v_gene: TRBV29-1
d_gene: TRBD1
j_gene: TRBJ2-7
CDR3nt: TGCAGCGCCGGGACAGGGATAGGGTACGAGCAGTACTTC
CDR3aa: CSAGTGIGYEQYF

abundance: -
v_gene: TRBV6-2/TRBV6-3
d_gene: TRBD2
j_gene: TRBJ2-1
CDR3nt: TGTGCCAGCAGTCCCCCGGGCGGGAGGGCCATGGGGAATGAGCAGTTCTTC
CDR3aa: CASSPPGGRAMGNEQFF

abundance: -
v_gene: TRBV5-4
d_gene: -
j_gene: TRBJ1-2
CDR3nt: TGTGCCAGCAACCTAGGGGGAGACTATGGCTACACCTTC
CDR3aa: CASNLGGDYGYTF

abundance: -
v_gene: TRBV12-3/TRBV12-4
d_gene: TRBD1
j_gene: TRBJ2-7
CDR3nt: TGTGCCAGCACCTGGGAACAGGGGTACGAGCAGTACTTC
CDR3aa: CASTWEQGYEQYF

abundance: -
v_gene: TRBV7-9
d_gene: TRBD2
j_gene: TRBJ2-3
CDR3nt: TGTGCCAGCAGCTTTTCTGGACTAGCGGGCCGCACAGATACGCAGTATTTT
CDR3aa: CASSFSGLAGRTDTQYF

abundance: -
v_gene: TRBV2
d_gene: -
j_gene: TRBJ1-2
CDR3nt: TGTGCCAGCAGTGAAGTGCGGGGGGACTATGGCTACACCTTC
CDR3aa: CASSEVRGDYGYTF

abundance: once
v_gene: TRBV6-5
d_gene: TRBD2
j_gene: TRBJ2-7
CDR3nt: TGTGCCAGCACCGAGGGGACTAGCGACGTTTACGAGCAGTACTTC
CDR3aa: CASTEGTSDVYEQYF

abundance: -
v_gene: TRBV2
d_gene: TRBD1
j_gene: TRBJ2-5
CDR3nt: TGTGCCAGCAGTGTGGACAGGCAAGAGACCCAGTACTTC
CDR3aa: CASSVDRQETQYF

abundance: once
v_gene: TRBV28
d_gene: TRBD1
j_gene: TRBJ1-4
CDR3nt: TGTGCCAGCAGTGTTTTGGACGGGACAGTTCTTGAAAAACTGTTTTTT
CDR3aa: CASSVLDGTVLEKLFF

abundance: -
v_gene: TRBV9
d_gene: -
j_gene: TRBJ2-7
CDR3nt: TGTGCCAGCAGCGTAGGGCTGACCTACGAGCAGTACTTC
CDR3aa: CASSVGLTYEQYF

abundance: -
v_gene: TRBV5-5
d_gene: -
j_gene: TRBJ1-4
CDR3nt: TGTGCCAGCAGCTTGGCAGGGGATGAAAAACTGTTTTTT
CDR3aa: CASSLAGDEKLFF

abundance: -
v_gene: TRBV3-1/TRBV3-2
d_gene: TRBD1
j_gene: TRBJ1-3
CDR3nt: TGTGCCAGCAGCCAGGGACAGGGGGAATTTGGAAACACCATATATTTT
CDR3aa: CASSQGQGEFGNTIYF

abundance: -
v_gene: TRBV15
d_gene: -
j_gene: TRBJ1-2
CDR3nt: TGTGCCACCAGCAGAGCACCAACAGGGAGCTACACCTTC
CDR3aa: CATSRAPTGSYTF

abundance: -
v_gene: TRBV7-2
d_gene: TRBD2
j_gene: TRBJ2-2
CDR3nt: TGTGCCAGCAGCTCCCCGCGACTAGCGGGAGATACCGGGGAGCTGTTTTTT
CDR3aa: CASSSPRLAGDTGELFF